This is a list of T cell receptor beta chains from one sample in a study of control samples from healthy donors and cancer patients. TCRdb keeps only in-frame clones here, not all; method: immunoSEQ multiplex PCR. The sample has 75,000 to 95,000 clones, 70% to 90% seen once. Sequenced sample: PBMCs. These receptors came from a woman aged 45-60 years with colorectal cancer. CDR3s include the opening cysteine and the closing phenylalanine or tryptophan. D genes are given only for firm matches. Some rows have no size entry. The others give once, few or many, or a class for an expanded clone.

TRBD1	.	TRBV24-1	TRBJ2-3	CATSDPGQGTSTDTQYF	TGTGCCACCAGTGACCCGGGACAGGGGACCAGCACAGATACGCAGTATTTT
TRBD1	.	TRBV5-6	TRBJ1-5	CASSWSRSRQGVDQPQHF	TGTGCCAGCAGTTGGAGTAGAAGCCGACAGGGGGTAGATCAGCCCCAGCATTTT
.	.	TRBV5-1	TRBJ1-4	CASSSAGGGEKLFF	TGCGCCAGCAGCTCCGCCGGGGGCGGTGAAAAACTGTTTTTT
.	.	TRBV20-1	TRBJ1-2	CSAKATYGYTF	TGCAGTGCTAAAGCCACCTATGGCTACACCTTC
TRBD1	once	TRBV6-1	TRBJ2-3	CASSDITGGDTQYF	TGTGCCAGCAGTGACATAACAGGGGGAGATACGCAGTATTTT
TRBD2	.	TRBV24-1	TRBJ2-5	CATSDLAGSGETQYF	TGTGCCACCAGTGATCTAGCGGGGAGCGGGGAGACCCAGTACTTC
.	.	TRBV4-3	TRBJ1-2	CASSQDSGRGGYTF	TGCGCCAGCAGCCAAGATTCAGGGCGAGGGGGCTACACCTTC
.	.	TRBV6-2/TRBV6-3	TRBJ1-1	CASSLNQGNTEAFF	TGTGCCAGCAGCTTGAATCAGGGGAACACTGAAGCTTTCTTT
.	.	TRBV7-9	TRBJ2-5	CASSFLLETQYF	TGTGCCAGCAGCTTTTTACTAGAGACCCAGTACTTC
.	.	TRBV4-3	TRBJ1-1	CASSQGGSVNTEAFF	TGCGCCAGCAGCCAAGGGGGCAGCGTGAACACTGAAGCTTTCTTT
.	.	TRBV4-3	TRBJ1-5	CASSQYRDSNQPQHF	TGCGCCAGCAGCCAATACAGGGATAGCAATCAGCCCCAGCATTTT
.	.	TRBV19	TRBJ2-6	CASSIDAGTGANVLTF	TGTGCCAGTAGTATAGATGCAGGGACCGGGGCCAACGTCCTGACTTTC
.	.	TRBV19	TRBJ1-2	CASSIVGGLFYGYTF	TGTGCCAGTAGTATAGTGGGGGGCTTGTTCTATGGCTACACCTTC
.	.	TRBV3-1/TRBV3-2	TRBJ1-6	CASSQDGEGVMSPLHF	TGTGCCAGCAGCCAAGACGGAGAGGGGGTAATGTCACCCCTCCACTTT
.	.	TRBV4-3	TRBJ1-5	CASSQVAGRWDQPQHF	TGCGCCAGCAGCCAAGTGGCGGGGAGATGGGATCAGCCCCAGCATTTT
.	.	TRBV14	TRBJ2-3	CASSHSSPDTQYF	TGTGCCAGCAGCCACTCTAGCCCAGATACGCAGTATTTT
.	few	TRBV7-2	TRBJ2-6	CASSLWSGYSSGANVLTF	TGTGCCAGCAGCTTATGGTCAGGGTATAGCTCTGGGGCCAACGTCCTGACTTTC
TRBD1	.	TRBV10-3	TRBJ1-1	CAIRAGTGTGQTEAFF	TGTGCCATCAGAGCCGGGACAGGGACGGGTCAGACTGAAGCTTTCTTT
.	.	TRBV10-3	TRBJ2-3	CAISVSGTSTDTQYF	TGTGCCATCAGTGTGTCGGGGACTAGCACAGATACGCAGTATTTT
.	.	TRBV14	TRBJ1-1	CASSQGKNTEAFF	TGTGCCAGCAGCCAAGGGAAGAACACTGAAGCTTTCTTT
.	once	TRBV28	TRBJ2-2	CASKQNTGELFF	TGTGCCAGCAAACAGAACACCGGGGAGCTGTTTTTT
TRBD2	.	TRBV4-3	TRBJ2-1	CASSQGGSGAAPTGEQFF	TGCGCCAGCAGCCAAGGGGGTAGCGGGGCAGCCCCCACAGGGGAGCAGTTCTTC
TRBD2	.	TRBV5-4	TRBJ2-3	CASSRGVAGGLADTQYF	TGTGCCAGCAGCAGGGGAGTAGCGGGGGGGTTAGCAGATACGCAGTATTTT
.	.	TRBV3-1/TRBV3-2	TRBJ2-1	CASSPPWGADYNEQFF	TGTGCCAGCAGCCCGCCCTGGGGGGCTGACTACAATGAGCAGTTCTTC
TRBD1	few	TRBV4-3	TRBJ2-2	CASSQTGVYTGELFF	TGCGCCAGCAGCCAGACAGGGGTATACACCGGGGAGCTGTTTTTT
.	once	TRBV11-3	TRBJ2-1	CASSLDAGNEQFF	TGTGCCAGCAGCTTAGATGCGGGGAATGAGCAGTTCTTC
TRBD1	.	TRBV6-5	TRBJ2-3	CASRTGQGTDTQYF	TGTGCCAGCAGGACAGGACAGGGGACAGATACGCAGTATTTT
.	.	TRBV7-2	TRBJ2-1	CASSATGRTNEQFF	TGTGCCAGCAGCGCTACGGGACGAACCAATGAGCAGTTCTTC
TRBD1	.	TRBV4-1	TRBJ2-2	CASSQAIDRGTGELFF	TGCGCCAGCAGCCAGGCCATCGACAGGGGAACCGGGGAGCTGTTTTTT
.	.	TRBV13	TRBJ1-1	CASSTSIFTEAFF	TGTGCCAGCAGCACCAGCATTTTCACTGAAGCTTTCTTT
TRBD1	few	TRBV18	TRBJ2-1	CASSPGQGVINEQFF	TGTGCCAGCTCACCAGGTCAGGGGGTGATCAATGAGCAGTTCTTC
TRBD1	.	TRBV9	TRBJ2-5	CASSEGIGQAQETQYF	TGTGCCAGCAGCGAAGGAATCGGACAGGCGCAAGAGACCCAGTACTTC
.	.	TRBV7-2	TRBJ2-1	CASSLVVGWAGYNEQFF	TGTGCCAGCAGCTTAGTCGTTGGCTGGGCGGGGTACAATGAGCAGTTCTTC
.	.	TRBV12-5	TRBJ1-5	CASGGTGGQPQHF	TGTGCTAGTGGCGGTACCGGGGGGCAGCCCCAGCATTTT
.	.	TRBV2	TRBJ1-1	CASTAPPDEAFF	TGTGCCAGCACCGCCCCCCCCGATGAAGCTTTCTTT
TRBD1	.	TRBV10-3	TRBJ1-5	CAISDRQGSGDQPQHF	TGTGCCATCAGTGACCGACAGGGATCTGGGGATCAGCCCCAGCATTTT
.	.	TRBV12-3/TRBV12-4	TRBJ1-4	CASSFWGNEKLFF	TGTGCCAGCAGTTTTTGGGGGAATGAAAAACTGTTTTTT
TRBD1	.	TRBV6-1	TRBJ2-6	CASREQGASGANVLTF	TGTGCCAGCAGAGAACAGGGGGCGTCGGGGGCCAACGTCCTGACTTTC